Listed below are T cell receptor beta chains from one sample, sequenced in a study of shared clonotypes between healthy human individuals. Profiled with immunoSEQ multiplex PCR; TCRdb holds only in-frame clones, not every one. The repertoire holds approximately 1,500,000 clones, 98% seen once, with around 0.47% in the top ten. Sequencing used naive CD4+ T cells sorted from blood. These receptors originate from a man between 25 and 39 years old in good health. The CDR3 runs from the conserved cysteine through the conserved F or W. A D gene is named only where the DNA matches it firmly. Clone size is not always given. Where it is, it says once, few, many or a class for expanded clones.

d_gene	abundance	v_gene	j_gene	CDR3aa	CDR3nt
NA	NA	TRBV10-3	TRBJ2-2	CAIRGVGPGTGELFF	TGTGCCATCAGGGGGGTAGGGCCTGGTACCGGGGAGCTGTTTTTT
NA	NA	TRBV5-1	TRBJ2-6	CASSLSGRLSGANVLTF	TGCGCCAGCAGCTTGTCGGGTCGTCTCTCTGGGGCCAACGTCCTGACTTTC
NA	NA	TRBV7-9	TRBJ2-1	CASSPDRGGYNEQFF	TGTGCCAGCAGCCCCGACCGGGGCGGGTACAATGAGCAGTTCTTC
TRBD2	NA	TRBV7-2	TRBJ2-3	CASSPQAGIGDTQYF	TGTGCCAGCAGCCCTCAAGCGGGGATTGGGGATACGCAGTATTTT
TRBD1	NA	TRBV7-2	TRBJ1-1	CASSSNRGHGIAFF	TGTGCCAGCAGCTCCAACAGGGGGCATGGCATCGCTTTCTTT
NA	once	TRBV6-1	TRBJ1-1	CASTFSRNTEAFF	TGTGCCAGCACTTTCTCCAGGAACACTGAAGCTTTCTTT
TRBD2	once	TRBV7-9	TRBJ2-1	CASSHEGLAGVRGQFF	TGTGCCAGCAGCCACGAGGGACTAGCGGGAGTCCGCGGGCAGTTCTTC
TRBD2	NA	TRBV7-2	TRBJ2-5	CASSLSPGGETQYF	TGTGCCAGCAGCTTATCGCCGGGAGGGGAGACCCAGTACTTC
TRBD1	NA	TRBV5-4	TRBJ2-7	CASSWGYRGSPYEQYF	TGTGCCAGCAGCTGGGGTTACAGGGGCTCTCCCTACGAGCAGTACTTC
NA	NA	TRBV2	TRBJ2-7	CATSQGFSYEQYF	TGTGCCACCTCACAGGGTTTCTCCTACGAGCAGTACTTC
NA	NA	TRBV30	TRBJ2-2	CAWSVSYNLNTGELFF	TGTGCCTGGAGTGTGTCGTATAATCTGAACACCGGGGAGCTGTTTTTT
TRBD2	once	TRBV29-1	TRBJ2-1	CSVRTSGRWDNEQFF	TGCAGCGTTCGAACTAGCGGGAGGTGGGACAATGAGCAGTTCTTC
TRBD1	once	TRBV29-1	TRBJ1-1	CSVAGTAEAFF	TGCAGCGTGGCTGGGACAGCTGAAGCTTTCTTT
NA	NA	TRBV14	TRBJ2-7	CASSPYQTYEQYF	TGTGCCAGCAGCCCCTATCAGACCTACGAGCAGTACTTC
NA	NA	TRBV9	TRBJ2-1	CASSPGWGLDEQFF	TGTGCCAGCAGCCCCGGGTGGGGACTCGATGAGCAGTTCTTC
NA	NA	TRBV6-6	TRBJ1-2	CASSYAGTSYTF	TGTGCCAGCAGTTACGCCGGGACATCTTACACCTTC
TRBD1	once	TRBV13	TRBJ2-4	CASSLMNRDRGSKNIQYF	TGTGCCAGCAGCTTAATGAACCGGGACAGGGGTTCCAAAAACATTCAGTACTTC
TRBD1	NA	TRBV7-2	TRBJ2-4	CASSQRQGPPGNIQYF	TGTGCCAGCAGCCAGCGACAGGGGCCCCCCGGAAACATTCAGTACTTC
NA	NA	TRBV11-2	TRBJ1-1	CASSLDTNTEAFF	TGTGCCAGCAGCTTGGATACGAACACTGAAGCTTTCTTT
NA	NA	TRBV5-1	TRBJ1-5	CASSLTGVGQPQHF	TGCGCCAGCAGCTTGACGGGGGTAGGTCAGCCCCAGCATTTT
NA	NA	TRBV6-5	TRBJ2-3	CASSRGDRRTDTQYF	TGTGCCAGCAGTCGGGGGGACAGGCGCACAGATACGCAGTATTTT
TRBD2	NA	TRBV11-2	TRBJ2-3	CASSRGTSGYTDTQYF	TGTGCCAGCAGCCGAGGGACTAGCGGATACACAGATACGCAGTATTTT
NA	NA	TRBV10-2	TRBJ2-7	CASTGTYEQYF	TGCGCCAGCACGGGGACCTACGAGCAGTACTTC
NA	NA	TRBV11-2	TRBJ1-1	CASSLASREDEAFF	TGTGCCAGCAGCTTAGCCTCCCGGGAGGATGAAGCTTTCTTT
TRBD1	NA	TRBV5-1	TRBJ2-7	CASSLAPGTGHPGF	TGCGCCAGCAGCTTGGCTCCCGGGACAGGACACCCTGGCTTC
NA	NA	TRBV7-7	TRBJ2-2	CASSLSGTGELFF	TGTGCCAGCAGCCTCTCGGGGACCGGGGAGCTGTTTTTT
NA	NA	TRBV5-1	TRBJ1-3	CASSPRTSDSGNTIYF	TGCGCCAGCAGCCCACGAACATCAGACTCTGGAAACACCATATATTTT
NA	NA	TRBV5-4	TRBJ1-4	CASSFTGGEKLFF	TGTGCCAGCAGCTTTACAGGTGGAGAAAAACTGTTTTTT
NA	NA	TRBV6-1	TRBJ2-7	CASSEPYEQYF	TGTGCCAGCAGTGAACCCTACGAGCAGTACTTC
NA	NA	TRBV15	TRBJ1-4	CATSSGGRDEKLFF	TGTGCCACCAGCAGCGGGGGAAGGGATGAAAAACTGTTTTTT
TRBD2	NA	TRBV11-2	TRBJ2-7	CASSLGGGPSWAEYF	TGTGCCAGCAGCTTAGGGGGAGGGCCTAGTTGGGCTGAGTACTTC
NA	NA	TRBV25-1	TRBJ1-1	CASSGGLNTEAFF	TGTGCCAGCAGTGGGGGGCTTAACACTGAAGCTTTCTTT
NA	NA	TRBV10-3	TRBJ2-3	CAISESGFTDTQYF	TGTGCCATCAGTGAGTCAGGGTTCACAGATACGCAGTATTTT
NA	once	TRBV29-1	TRBJ1-2	CSVEVGAGYGYTF	TGCAGCGTTGAAGTCGGGGCTGGCTATGGCTACACCTTC
NA	once	TRBV5-1	TRBJ2-1	CASSPSGASSYNEQFF	TGCGCCAGCAGCCCGTCAGGTGCCTCGTCCTACAATGAGCAGTTCTTC
NA	NA	TRBV18	TRBJ2-6	CASPPSGANVLTF	TGTGCCAGCCCCCCCTCTGGGGCCAACGTCCTGACTTTC
TRBD2	NA	TRBV27	TRBJ2-1	CASSPKGGLAGPSYNEQFF	TGTGCCAGCAGTCCTAAGGGGGGGCTAGCGGGACCGTCCTACAATGAGCAGTTCTTC
NA	NA	TRBV5-4	TRBJ2-1	CASSLPIGAGIYEQFF	TGTGCCAGCAGCCTACCTATAGGGGCGGGGATTTATGAGCAGTTCTTC
NA	NA	TRBV7-9	TRBJ2-7	CASSSYEQYF	TGTGCCAGCAGCTCCTACGAGCAGTACTTC
TRBD1	NA	TRBV19	TRBJ2-1	CASSIGQRHRGRYNEQFF	TGTGCCAGTAGTATAGGCCAGCGGCACAGGGGGCGTTACAATGAGCAGTTCTTC
TRBD2	NA	TRBV7-2	TRBJ2-7	CASSPTSGRAVEQYF	TGTGCCAGCAGCCCCACTAGCGGGAGGGCCGTCGAGCAGTACTTC
NA	NA	TRBV11-2	TRBJ1-2	CASSLGGEPYGYTF	TGTGCCAGCAGCTTAGGAGGGGAGCCTTATGGCTACACCTTC
TRBD1	once	TRBV30	TRBJ1-4	CAWSVSGGDEKLFF	TGTGCCTGGAGTGTTTCAGGGGGAGATGAAAAACTGTTTTTT
NA	NA	TRBV5-1	TRBJ1-1	CASSLVGLNTEAFF	TGCGCCAGCAGCTTGGTCGGACTGAACACTGAAGCTTTCTTT
TRBD1	NA	TRBV19	TRBJ1-5	CASSIQGAQPQHF	TGTGCCAGTAGTATACAGGGGGCTCAGCCCCAGCATTTT
NA	NA	TRBV19	TRBJ2-1	CASSNAYNEQFF	TGTGCCAGTAGTAACGCATACAATGAGCAGTTCTTC
TRBD2	NA	TRBV11-3	TRBJ2-7	CASSGTSIEQYF	TGTGCCAGCAGCGGGACTAGTATCGAGCAGTACTTC
NA	NA	TRBV5-1	TRBJ1-2	CASSMDRIYGYTF	TGCGCCAGCAGCATGGACAGAATATATGGCTACACCTTC
TRBD2	NA	TRBV7-9	TRBJ2-2	CASSDRALARANTGELFF	TGTGCCAGCAGCGATAGGGCACTAGCGAGAGCAAACACCGGGGAGCTGTTTTTT
NA	NA	TRBV9	TRBJ2-7	CASSVAGASGPYEQYF	TGTGCCAGCAGCGTAGCCGGCGCCTCGGGGCCCTACGAGCAGTACTTC
TRBD2	NA	TRBV18	TRBJ2-7	CASSPLLADSSYEQYF	TGTGCCAGCTCACCCCTACTAGCGGATAGCTCCTACGAGCAGTACTTC
TRBD1	NA	TRBV5-1	TRBJ2-5	CASSSAPTGTETQYF	TGCGCCAGCAGCTCTGCCCCGACAGGGACCGAGACCCAGTACTTC
TRBD1	once	TRBV7-2	TRBJ1-2	CASSFGQGASYTF	TGTGCCAGCAGCTTTGGGCAGGGGGCGAGCTACACCTTC
TRBD1	NA	TRBV5-1	TRBJ2-5	CASSSTGGSETQYF	TGCGCCAGCAGCTCGACAGGGGGATCGGAGACCCAGTACTTC
TRBD1	NA	TRBV7-3	TRBJ2-5	CASSRQGGETQYF	TGTGCCAGCAGCCGACAGGGCGGAGAGACCCAGTACTTC
TRBD2	NA	TRBV6-6	TRBJ2-7	CASRSRLAPSYEQYF	TGTGCCAGCAGATCAAGACTAGCGCCCTCCTACGAGCAGTACTTC
TRBD1	NA	TRBV7-2	TRBJ2-3	CASSPRQGPDTQYF	TGTGCCAGCAGCCCCAGACAGGGGCCAGATACGCAGTATTTT
TRBD2	NA	TRBV7-2	TRBJ2-7	CASSFIAGPYEQYF	TGTGCCAGCAGCTTCATAGCGGGACCGTACGAGCAGTACTTC
NA	NA	TRBV18	TRBJ2-7	CASSPLITDSYEQYF	TGTGCCAGCTCGCCCCTTATTACAGATTCCTACGAGCAGTACTTC